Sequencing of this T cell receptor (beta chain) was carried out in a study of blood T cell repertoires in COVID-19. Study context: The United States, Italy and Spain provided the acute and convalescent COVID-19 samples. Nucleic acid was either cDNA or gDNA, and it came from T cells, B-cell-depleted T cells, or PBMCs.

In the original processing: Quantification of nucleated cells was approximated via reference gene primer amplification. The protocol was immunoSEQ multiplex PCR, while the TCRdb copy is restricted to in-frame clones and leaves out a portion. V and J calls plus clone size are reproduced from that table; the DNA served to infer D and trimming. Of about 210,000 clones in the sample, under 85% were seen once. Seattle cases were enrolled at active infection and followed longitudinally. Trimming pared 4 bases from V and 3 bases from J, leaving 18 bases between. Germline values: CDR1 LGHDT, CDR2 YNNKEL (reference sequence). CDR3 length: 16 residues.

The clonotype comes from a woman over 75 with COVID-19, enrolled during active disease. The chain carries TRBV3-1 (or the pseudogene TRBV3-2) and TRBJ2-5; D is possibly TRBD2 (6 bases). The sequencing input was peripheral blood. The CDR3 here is CASSRGMAQSEETQYF. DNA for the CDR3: TGTGCCAGCAGCCGCGGGATGGCGCAAAGCGAAGAGACCCAGTACTTC.